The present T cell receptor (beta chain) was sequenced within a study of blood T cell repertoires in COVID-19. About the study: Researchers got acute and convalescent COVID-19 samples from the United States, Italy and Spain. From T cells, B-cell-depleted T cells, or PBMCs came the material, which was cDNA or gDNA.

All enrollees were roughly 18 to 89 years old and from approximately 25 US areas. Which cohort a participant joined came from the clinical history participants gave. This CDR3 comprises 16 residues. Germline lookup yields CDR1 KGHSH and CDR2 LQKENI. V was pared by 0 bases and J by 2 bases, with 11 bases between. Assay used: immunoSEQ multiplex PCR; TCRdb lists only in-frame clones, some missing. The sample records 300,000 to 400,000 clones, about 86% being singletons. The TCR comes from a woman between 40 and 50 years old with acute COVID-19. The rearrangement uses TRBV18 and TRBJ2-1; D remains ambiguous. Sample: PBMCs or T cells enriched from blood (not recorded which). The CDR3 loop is CASSPPSRMAYNEQFF. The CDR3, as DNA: TGTGCCAGCTCACCACCTTCGAGGATGGCCTACAATGAGCAGTTCTTC.